This entry lists 12 T cell receptor beta chains sequenced from one sample in a study of blood T cell repertoires in COVID-19. Sequencing used immunoSEQ multiplex PCR; TCRdb keeps in-frame clones, though not all of them. The table includes over 35,000 clones, 70% to 90% detected once. Sequencing was done on a sample of peripheral blood. The receptors derive from a human donor in a cohort sampled during active COVID-19.

V gene TRBV6-4 combines with J gene TRBJ2-1; 9 nucleotides align to TRBD2. The length of the CDR3 is 15 residues. The V gene's germline CDR1 is MRHNA and CDR2 SNTAGT. The ends lost 3 bases at V and 7 bases at J; junction bases unmatched: 7. The CDR3: CASSEVAGVGNEQFF. The DNA of the CDR3 is TGTGCCAGCAGTGAAGTAGCGGGGGTAGGAAATGAGCAGTTCTTC.

This clone showed up just once. This rearrangement joins TRBV28 to TRBJ2-7; 10 bases align to TRBD1. The V segment lost 5 bases and the J segment 4 bases; nucleotides outside the gene matches: 2. The CDR3 covers 13 residues. Germline CDR1 and CDR2: MDHEN and SYDVKM. This chain's CDR3 is CASSPGQGYEQYF. As DNA, the CDR3 is TGTGCCAGCAGTCCGGGACAGGGGTACGAGCAGTACTTC.

The V call is TRBV2, the J call TRBJ1-6; possible D gene TRBD1, 5 bases. Between the trimmed V and J ends, which lost 8 bases and 1 base, there was a span of 21 bases. This CDR3 is 18 amino acids long. Germline V CDR1 and CDR2: SNHLY, FYNNEI. The CDR3 sequence: CASVTRRGEQSYNSPLHF. In DNA form, the CDR3 reads TGTGCCAGCGTAACTAGGCGGGGGGAACAATCCTATAATTCACCCCTCCACTTT. Full variable domain (missing parts from reference TRBV2 and TRBJ1-6): EPEVTQTPSHQVTQMGQEVILRCVPISNHLYFYWYRQILGQKVEFLVSFYNNEISEKSEIFDDQFSVERPDGSNFTLKIRSTKLEDSAMYFCASVTRRGEQSYNSPLHFGNGTRLTVT.

The chain has TRBV6-5 and TRBJ1-5, with 8 bases fitting TRBD1. CDR3 size: 14 residues. CDR1 and CDR2 (germline): MNHEY, SVGAGI. The trim removed 6 bases at V and 7 bases at J, leaving 8 bases unmatched. The CDR3 nucleotides read TGTGCCAGCAGGAGGACAGGGATTAGGCAGCCCCAGCATTTT. It codes for CASRRTGIRQPQHF.

V is TRBV5-1 and J is TRBJ2-3; TRBD1 matches 8 bases. The trim removed 4 bases at V and 3 bases at J, leaving 7 bases unmatched. The CDR3 has 15 amino acids. CDR1 is SGHRS, CDR2 YFSETQ, per germline. The CDR3 here is CASSQETGVTDTQYF. DNA for the CDR3: TGCGCCAGCAGCCAGGAGACAGGGGTAACAGATACGCAGTATTTT.

This clone has just one count. This chain uses TRBV3-1 (or the pseudogene TRBV3-2) with TRBJ2-7, with D hard to call. Germline V gene sequence: CDR1 LGHDT, CDR2 YNNKEL (reference sequence). The germline V and J ends were trimmed by 1 base and 6 bases, with 4 bases remaining between them. The CDR3 is 11 residues long. CDR3 DNA: TGTGCCAGCAGCCAAGTGGCCGAGCAGTACTTC. This codes for CASSQVAEQYF.

The chain couples TRBV5-6 to TRBJ2-3, with TRBD2 identical over 8 bases. V was pared by 4 bases and J by 2 bases, with 6 bases of the junction left unmatched. Germline V gives CDR1 SGHDT, CDR2 YYEEEE. The length of the CDR3 is 15 residues. The CDR3 DNA is TGTGCCAGCAGCACACGCGGGGGGAACACAGATACGCAGTATTTT. Amino acids: CASSTRGGNTDTQYF.

J is TRBJ2-3 and V is TRBV10-3; the match to TRBD2 covers 11 bases. The V gene's germline CDR1 is ENHRY and CDR2 SYGVKD. The CDR3 contains 15 residues. J lost 0 bases, V lost 6 bases, and 2 bases had no gene match. Written as DNA, the CDR3 is TGTGCCATCAGCAGGACTAGCGGGAGCACAGATACGCAGTATTTT. Translating it yields CAISRTSGSTDTQYF.

The V call is TRBV6-5, the J call TRBJ1-2; TRBD1 agrees at 7 bases. CDR3 size: 14 residues. V trimming: 7 bases; J trimming: 4 bases; junction bases outside the gene matches: 9. CDR1 is MNHEY, CDR2 SVGAGI, per germline. CDR3 coding DNA: TGTGCCAGCAAACATGAGACAGGGAGCTATGGCTACACCTTC. Translation gives CASKHETGSYGYTF.

The chain carries TRBV23-1 and TRBJ1-6; D remains ambiguous. TRBV23-1 carries the ORF label, with uncertain function. The CDR3 has 13 amino acids. Deletions cut 8 bases from V and 13 bases from J, with 18 bases between. The DNA of the CDR3 is TGCGCCAGCCGGGTCGGCTGGTTCTTGCCCCTCCACTTT. Translating it yields CASRVGWFLPLHF.

The chain combines TRBV24-1 with TRBJ1-5; 7 bases are a match to TRBD1. V dropped 6 bases and J dropped 4; count of bases not matched to a gene: 2. Germline CDR1 KGHDR, CDR2 SFDVKD. The CDR3 extends over 13 amino acids. CDR3 amino acids: CATSSTGNQPQHF. The CDR3 DNA reads TGTGCCACCAGTTCGACAGGGAATCAGCCCCAGCATTTT.

The V and J genes are TRBV7-2 and TRBJ2-1, with 9 bases that match TRBD2. The trim removed 8 bases at V and 5 bases at J, leaving 10 bases unmatched. CDR3 length: 15 residues. CDR1 SGHTA and CDR2 FQGNSA come from the germline V gene. CDR3 in DNA: TGTGCCAGCGGAATAGCGGGAGTAGGCAACAATGAGCAGTTCTTC. Its translation is CASGIAGVGNNEQFF.